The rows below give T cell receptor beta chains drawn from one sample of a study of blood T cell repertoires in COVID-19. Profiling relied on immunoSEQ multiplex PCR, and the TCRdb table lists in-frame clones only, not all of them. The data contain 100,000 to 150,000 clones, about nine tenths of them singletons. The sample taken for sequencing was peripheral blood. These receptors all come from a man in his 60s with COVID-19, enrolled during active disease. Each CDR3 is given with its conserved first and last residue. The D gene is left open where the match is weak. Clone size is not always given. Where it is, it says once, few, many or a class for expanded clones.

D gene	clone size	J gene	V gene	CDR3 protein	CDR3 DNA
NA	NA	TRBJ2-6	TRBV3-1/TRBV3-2	CASSQDRAGANVLTF	TGTGCCAGCAGCCAAGATCGAGCTGGGGCCAACGTCCTGACTTTC
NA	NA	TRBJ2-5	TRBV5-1	CASSGGPQETQYF	TGCGCCAGCAGCGGAGGCCCTCAAGAGACCCAGTACTTC
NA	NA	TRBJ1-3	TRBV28	CASSSPGVGNTIYF	TGTGCCAGCAGTTCCCCGGGGGTTGGGAACACCATATATTTT
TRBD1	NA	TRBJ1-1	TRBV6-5	CASTLNPQGEAFF	TGTGCCAGCACCCTAAACCCACAGGGGGAAGCTTTCTTT
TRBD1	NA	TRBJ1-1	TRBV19	CASSPQGERAFF	TGTGCCAGTAGTCCTCAGGGGGAGAGGGCTTTCTTT
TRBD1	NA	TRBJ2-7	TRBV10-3	CAISEVPGQAYEQYF	TGTGCCATCAGTGAGGTCCCGGGACAGGCCTACGAGCAGTACTTC
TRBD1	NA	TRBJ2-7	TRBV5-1	CASRGQGDEQYF	TGCGCCAGCCGAGGACAGGGTGACGAGCAGTACTTC
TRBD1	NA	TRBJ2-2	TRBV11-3	CASSWRQGNTGELFF	TGTGCCAGCAGCTGGCGACAGGGTAACACCGGGGAGCTGTTTTTT
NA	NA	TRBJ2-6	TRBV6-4	CASSGRGTGSGANVLTF	TGTGCCAGCAGTGGTAGGGGGACGGGCTCTGGGGCCAACGTCCTGACTTTC
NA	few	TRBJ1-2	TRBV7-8	CASSLVAGEVNYGYTF	TGTGCCAGCAGCTTAGTGGCAGGGGAAGTAAACTATGGCTACACCTTC
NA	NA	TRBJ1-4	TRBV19	CATASSANEKLFF	TGTGCCACCGCGTCCTCTGCTAATGAAAAACTGTTTTTT
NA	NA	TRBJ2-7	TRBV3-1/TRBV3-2	CASSQGFVQAYEQYF	TGTGCCAGCAGCCAAGGGTTTGTGCAGGCCTACGAGCAGTACTTC
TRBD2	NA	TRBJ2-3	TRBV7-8	CASSFRGGEGLTDTQYF	TGTGCCAGCAGCTTTCGGGGTGGGGAGGGCCTCACAGATACGCAGTATTTT
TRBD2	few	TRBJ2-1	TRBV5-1	CASSWLAGGNNEQFF	TGCGCCAGCAGCTGGCTAGCGGGAGGGAACAATGAGCAGTTCTTC
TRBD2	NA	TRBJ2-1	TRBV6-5	CASSVAGGAGGSQFF	TGTGCCAGCAGCGTAGCGGGAGGTGCCGGGGGCTCGCAGTTCTTC
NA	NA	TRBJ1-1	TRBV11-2	CASSPVRDTEAFF	TGTGCCAGCAGCCCCGTGAGGGACACTGAAGCTTTCTTT
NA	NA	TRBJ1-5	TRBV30	CAWSPQLSNQPQHF	TGTGCCTGGAGTCCCCAACTTAGCAATCAGCCCCAGCATTTT
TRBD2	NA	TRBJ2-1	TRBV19	CASSSGGALSQFF	TGTGCCAGTAGTTCGGGGGGGGCTTTAAGTCAGTTCTTC
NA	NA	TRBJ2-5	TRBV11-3	CASSFSRRTWETQYF	TGTGCCAGCAGCTTTAGCAGGCGGACTTGGGAGACCCAGTACTTC
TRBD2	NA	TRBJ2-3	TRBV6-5	CASSYAGEGDTQYF	TGTGCCAGCAGTTACGCGGGGGAGGGAGATACGCAGTATTTT
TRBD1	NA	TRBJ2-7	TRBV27	CASSLGTGFDEQYF	TGTGCCAGCAGTCTCGGGACAGGGTTCGACGAGCAGTACTTC
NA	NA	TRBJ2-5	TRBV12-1	CASSSFLNRDRGTQYF	TGTGCCAGCAGCTCCTTCTTGAACCGGGACAGGGGGACCCAGTACTTC
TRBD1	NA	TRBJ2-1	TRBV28	CASSLFGDRDNEQFF	TGTGCCAGCAGTTTATTTGGGGACAGGGACAATGAGCAGTTCTTC
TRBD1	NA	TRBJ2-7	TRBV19	CASSSRGFHSYEQYF	TGTGCCAGTAGCTCCAGGGGGTTCCACTCCTACGAGCAGTACTTC
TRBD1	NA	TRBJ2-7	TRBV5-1	CASSLGTALGYEQYF	TGCGCCAGCAGCCTCGGGACAGCCTTAGGGTACGAGCAGTACTTC
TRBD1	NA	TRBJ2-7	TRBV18	CASSPPGTGYDGEQYF	TGTGCCAGCTCACCACCGGGGACAGGATACGACGGCGAGCAGTACTTC
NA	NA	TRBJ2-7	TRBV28	CASSLTQSDEQYF	TGTGCCAGCAGTCTGACCCAAAGCGACGAGCAGTACTTC
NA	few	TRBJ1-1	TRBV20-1	CTPNTEAFF	TGCACTCCCAACACTGAAGCTTTCTTT
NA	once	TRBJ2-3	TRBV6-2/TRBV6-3	CASSYLTLATHTDTQYF	TGTGCCAGCAGTTACCTCACACTAGCCACCCACACAGATACGCAGTATTTT
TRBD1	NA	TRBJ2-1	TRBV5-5	CASSGGQGASYNEQFF	TGTGCCAGCAGCGGCGGACAGGGGGCGTCCTACAATGAGCAGTTCTTC
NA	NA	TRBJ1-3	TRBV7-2	CASSPQRLIGNTIYF	TGTGCCAGCAGCCCCCAGCGACTTATTGGAAACACCATATATTTT
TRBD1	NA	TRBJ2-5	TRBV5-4	CASSPRDRGQETQYF	TGTGCCAGCAGCCCTAGGGACAGGGGGCAAGAGACCCAGTACTTC
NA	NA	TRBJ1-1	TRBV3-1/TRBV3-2	CASSREGDTEAFF	TGTGCCAGCAGCCGGGAGGGGGACACTGAAGCTTTCTTT
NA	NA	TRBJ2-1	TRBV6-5	CASVSTYNEQFF	TGTGCCAGCGTGAGTACCTACAATGAGCAGTTCTTC
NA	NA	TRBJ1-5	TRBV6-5	CASSVTGSPPQHF	TGTGCCAGCAGCGTTACAGGGTCTCCGCCCCAGCATTTT
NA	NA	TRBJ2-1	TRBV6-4	CASSHDSPGEQFF	TGTGCCAGCAGCCATGACAGCCCCGGAGAGCAGTTCTTC
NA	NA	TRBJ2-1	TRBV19	CASSIAEGDNEQFF	TGTGCCAGTAGTATAGCGGAGGGTGACAATGAGCAGTTCTTC
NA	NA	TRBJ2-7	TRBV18	CASSPQISYEQYF	TGTGCCAGCTCACCTCAAATCTCCTACGAGCAGTACTTC
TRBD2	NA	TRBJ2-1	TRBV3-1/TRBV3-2	CASSPGLADRRGEFF	TGTGCCAGCAGCCCAGGACTAGCGGACCGCCGTGGGGAGTTCTTC
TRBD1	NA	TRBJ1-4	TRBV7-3	CASSPLSTGNEKLFF	TGTGCCAGCAGCCCTCTCTCGACAGGGAATGAAAAACTGTTTTTT
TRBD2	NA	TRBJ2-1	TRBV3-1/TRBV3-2	CASATGGLSSYNEQFF	TGTGCCAGCGCAACGGGGGGGCTAAGCTCCTACAATGAGCAGTTCTTC
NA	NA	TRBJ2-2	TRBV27	CASSFGWNTGELFF	TGTGCCAGCAGTTTCGGGTGGAACACCGGGGAGCTGTTTTTT
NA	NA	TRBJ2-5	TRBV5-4	CASSGGSGRKETQYF	TGTGCCAGCAGCGGTGGGAGCGGGCGAAAAGAGACCCAGTACTTC